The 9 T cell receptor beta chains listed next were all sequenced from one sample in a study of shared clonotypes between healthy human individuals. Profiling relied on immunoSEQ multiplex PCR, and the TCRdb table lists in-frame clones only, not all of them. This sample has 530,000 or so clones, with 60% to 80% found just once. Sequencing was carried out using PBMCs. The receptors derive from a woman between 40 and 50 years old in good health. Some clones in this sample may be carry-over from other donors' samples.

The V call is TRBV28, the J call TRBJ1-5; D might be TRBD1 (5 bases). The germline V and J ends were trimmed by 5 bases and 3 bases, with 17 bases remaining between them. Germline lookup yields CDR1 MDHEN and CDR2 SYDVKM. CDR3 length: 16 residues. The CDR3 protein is CASSPYRTGDNQPQHF. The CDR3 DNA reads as TGTGCCAGCAGTCCGTATCGGACGGGGGACAATCAGCCCCAGCATTTT.

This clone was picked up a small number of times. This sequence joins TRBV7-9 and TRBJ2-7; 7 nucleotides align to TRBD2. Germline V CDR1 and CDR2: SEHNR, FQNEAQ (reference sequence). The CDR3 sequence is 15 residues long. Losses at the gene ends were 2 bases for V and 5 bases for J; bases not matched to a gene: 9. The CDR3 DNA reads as TGTGCCAGCAGCTTACGGGAGGTTGGGGGGGACGAGCAGTACTTC. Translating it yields CASSLREVGGDEQYF.

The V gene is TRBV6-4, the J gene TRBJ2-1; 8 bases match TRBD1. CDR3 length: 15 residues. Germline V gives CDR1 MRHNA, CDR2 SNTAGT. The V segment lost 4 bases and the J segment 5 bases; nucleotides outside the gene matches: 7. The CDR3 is CASSAGTGPHNEQFF. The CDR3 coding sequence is TGTGCCAGCAGTGCTGGGACAGGACCCCACAATGAGCAGTTCTTC.

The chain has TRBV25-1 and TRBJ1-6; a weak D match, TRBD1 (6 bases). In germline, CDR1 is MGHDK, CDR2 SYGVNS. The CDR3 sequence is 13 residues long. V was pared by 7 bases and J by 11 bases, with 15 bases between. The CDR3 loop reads CASIPSKGAPLHF. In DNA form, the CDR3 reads TGTGCCAGCATCCCCTCCAAGGGGGCACCCCTCCACTTT. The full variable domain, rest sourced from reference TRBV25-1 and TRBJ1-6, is EADIYQTPRYLVIGTGKKITLECSQTMGHDKMYWYQQDPGMELHLIHYSYGVNSTEKGDLSSESTVSRIRTEHFPLTLESARPSHTSQYLCASIPSKGAPLHFGNGTRLTVT.

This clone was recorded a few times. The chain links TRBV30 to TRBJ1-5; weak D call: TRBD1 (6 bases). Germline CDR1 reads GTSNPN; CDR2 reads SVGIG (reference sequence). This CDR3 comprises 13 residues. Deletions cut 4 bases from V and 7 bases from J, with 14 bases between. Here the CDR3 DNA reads TGTGCCTGGAACCCCGGGGGCGGGCAGCCCCAGCATTTT. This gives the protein CAWNPGGGQPQHF.

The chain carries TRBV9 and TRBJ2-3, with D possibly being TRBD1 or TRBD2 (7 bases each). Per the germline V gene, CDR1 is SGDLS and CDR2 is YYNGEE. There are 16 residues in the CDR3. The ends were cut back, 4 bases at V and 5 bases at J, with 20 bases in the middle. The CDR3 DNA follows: TGTGCCAGCAGCTCCCGACAGGGAGGGCCTGGAGATACGCAGTATTTT. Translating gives CASSSRQGGPGDTQYF.

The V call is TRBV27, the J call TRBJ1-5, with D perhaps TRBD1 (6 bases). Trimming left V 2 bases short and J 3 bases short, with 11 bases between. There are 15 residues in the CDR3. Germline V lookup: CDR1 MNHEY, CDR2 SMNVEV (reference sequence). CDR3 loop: CASSLDGQTNQPQHF. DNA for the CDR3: TGTGCCAGCAGTTTAGATGGACAGACCAATCAGCCCCAGCATTTT.

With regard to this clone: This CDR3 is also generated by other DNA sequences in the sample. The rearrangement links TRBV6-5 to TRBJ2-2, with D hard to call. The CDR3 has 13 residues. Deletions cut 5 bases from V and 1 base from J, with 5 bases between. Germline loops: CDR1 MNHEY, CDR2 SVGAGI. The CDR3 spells CASSPRNTGELFF. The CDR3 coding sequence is TGTGCCAGCAGTCCTCGGAACACCGGGGAGCTGTTTTTT.

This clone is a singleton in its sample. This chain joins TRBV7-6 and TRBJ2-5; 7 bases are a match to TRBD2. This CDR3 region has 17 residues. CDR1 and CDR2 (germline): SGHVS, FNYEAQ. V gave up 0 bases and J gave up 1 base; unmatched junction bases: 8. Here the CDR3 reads CASSLASWASGQETQYF. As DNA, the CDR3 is TGTGCCAGCAGCTTAGCTTCGTGGGCTAGCGGCCAAGAGACCCAGTACTTC.